This T cell receptor (beta chain) was captured by sequencing in a study of T cell repertoires in cytomegalovirus infection. Across the whole study: Recently identified HLA-C-restricted CMV epitopes were among the peptides used. Public TCR beta signatures were indicative of both CMV infection and a matching HLA type.

This clonotype came up many times. Its antigen remains unknown. In TCRdb, the reads were re-called with MiXCR into one record per CDR3 protein. This table has approximately 81,000 distinct CDR3 sequences, 20% to 30% appearing once. Overall study findings and caveats: The ex vivo response was dominated by HLA-C-restricted CMV-specific TCR beta clonotypes. Totalled public TCR beta family frequency picked out people who carried CMV plus the relevant HLA.

Germline CDR1 reads SGHTA; CDR2 reads FQGTGA. The CDR3 contains 13 residues. Between the trimmed V and J ends, which lost 5 bases and 4 bases, there was a span of 9 bases. The chain employs TRBV7-3 and TRBJ2-1, with D possibly TRBD1 on 5 matching bases. This material consisted of CD8+ T cells from cultured PBMCs, taken from culture after CMV antigen stimulation. The sequence derives from a human donor in good health (CMV status not recorded). Some clones in this sample may be carry-over from other donors' samples. The CDR3 loop reads CASSMTAYNEQFF. CDR3 bases: TGTGCCAGCAGCATGACAGCGTACAATGAGCAGTTCTTC.